This entry lists 18 T cell receptor beta chains sequenced from one sample in a study of blood T cells in healthy people across ages. The second PCR ran about 6 to 11 cycles with a sample-barcoded 5' primer and J-beta primers. TCRdb fed the 5' RACE reads into MiXCR, producing one record per CDR3 protein. The sample gives fewer than 2 million distinct CDR3 sequences, about 39% of which show up once; more than 20% is in the top ten. Sequencing was performed on blood. The receptors here all came from a human donor in good health.

This clonotype showed up just a few times. The genes are TRBV7-4 and TRBJ1-2; D remains unclear. Trimming stripped 7 bases from V and 5 bases from J, with 20 bases between. This CDR3 is 15 amino acids long. Germline V gene sequence: CDR1 SGHVT, CDR2 SQSDAQ. CDR3 nucleotide sequence: TGTGCCAGCACCCCCCCGAACAGAGGAAAATATGGCTACACCTTC. It translates to CASTPPNRGKYGYTF.

The chain is built from TRBV7-2 and TRBJ2-7; 12 nucleotides line up with TRBD2. The V and J ends lost 6 bases and 3 bases, in that order; junction bases with no gene match: 6. Germline V gene data show CDR1 as SGHTA and CDR2 as FQGNSA. This CDR3 is 15 amino acids long. This CDR3 is CASRRTSGAGYEQYF. For the CDR3, the DNA is TGTGCCAGCAGGAGGACTAGCGGGGCTGGCTACGAGCAGTACTTC.

The chain recombines TRBV2 with TRBJ2-3; unclear D gene. Per the germline V gene, CDR1 is SNHLY and CDR2 is FYNNEI. With 4 bases removed from V and 5 bases from J, the gap between germline ends came to 13 bases. This CDR3 comprises 14 residues. The CDR3 protein is CASSVDPLGDTQYF. CDR3 nucleotides: TGTGCCAGCAGTGTTGACCCCCTGGGAGATACGCAGTATTTT.

This clonotype was recorded many times. The chain has TRBV4-3 and TRBJ2-1; 9 bases match TRBD2. The CDR3 sequence is 16 residues long. Trimming removed 0 bases from V and 4 bases from J; junction bases left unmatched: 4. Germline CDR1 and CDR2: LGHNA and YSLEER. CDR3 bases: TGCGCCAGCAGCCAAGAGGGCGGGGGGGGATACAATGAGCAGTTCTTC. This sequence encodes CASSQEGGGGYNEQFF.

This chain joins TRBV20-1 and TRBJ2-3; D is unresolved. Germline CDR1 and CDR2: DFQATT and SNEGSKA (reference sequence). V gave up 2 bases and J gave up 0 bases, with 15 bases separating them. CDR3 length: 16 residues. This chain's CDR3 is CSARPVDLLSTDTQYF. The CDR3 nucleotides read TGCAGTGCTAGACCCGTTGATCTACTCAGCACAGATACGCAGTATTTT.

This clonotype was counted between two and nine times. The chain is built from TRBV7-9 and TRBJ2-1; D possibly corresponds to TRBD2 (7 bases). Germline CDR1 and CDR2: SEHNR and FQNEAQ (reference sequence). Trimming removed 5 bases at V and 6 bases at J, with 20 bases between. This CDR3 contains 16 residues. The CDR3 loop reads CASSHGRGALTNEQFF. The CDR3 DNA reads TGTGCCAGCAGCCATGGGAGGGGGGCCTTGACCAATGAGCAGTTCTTC.

This rearrangement joins TRBV27 to TRBJ2-6; TRBD2 matches 9 bases. The V and J ends lost 6 bases and 4 bases, in that order; junction bases with no gene match: 7. This CDR3 is 16 amino acids long. CDR1 and CDR2 from the germline V gene are MNHEY and SMNVEV (reference sequence). The DNA of the CDR3 is TGTGCCAGCAGCAGACAGGGACTAGCCGGGGCCAACGTCCTGACTTTC. Protein sequence: CASSRQGLAGANVLTF.

The chain joins TRBV24-1 to TRBJ2-1, with D tentatively TRBD1 (6 bases). Germline CDR1 is KGHDR and CDR2 is SFDVKD. CDR3 length: 14 residues. Trimming removed 6 bases from V and 3 bases from J, with 11 bases in between. The CDR3 here is CATSPGQNYNEQFF. In DNA form, the CDR3 reads TGTGCCACCAGTCCCGGACAGAACTACAATGAGCAGTTCTTC.

This chain connects TRBV4-2 to TRBJ2-1; D is undetermined. In germline, CDR1 is LGHNA, CDR2 YNFKEQ. V was cut by 0 bases and J by 8 bases, with 5 bases left in between. This CDR3 has 12 residues. This CDR3 reads CASSQESDEQFF. As DNA, the CDR3 is TGTGCCAGCAGCCAAGAAAGTGATGAGCAGTTCTTC.

This chain uses TRBV10-3 with TRBJ2-1; 7 nucleotides match TRBD1. The CDR3 length is 15 residues. Losses at the gene ends were 2 bases for V and 6 bases for J; bases not matched to a gene: 7. CDR1 ENHRY and CDR2 SYGVKD come from the germline V gene. The CDR3 sequence: CAISELTGMVNEQFF. The CDR3 DNA is TGTGCCATCAGTGAGCTGACAGGGATGGTCAATGAGCAGTTCTTC.

This clonotype was counted ten times or more. The chain recombines TRBV6-2 or TRBV6-3 with TRBJ2-4; 7 bases map to TRBD1. V was clipped by 6 bases and J by 1 base; unmatched bases: 9. CDR3 length: 16 amino acids. The germline V gene has CDR1 MNHEY and CDR2 SVGEGT. CDR3 nucleotides: TGTGCCAGCAGCATGGACAGGCCTGGGGCCAAAAACATTCAGTACTTC. Amino acid sequence: CASSMDRPGAKNIQYF.

J is TRBJ1-1 and V is TRBV20-1; a possible D gene is TRBD1 (6 bases). CDR1 and CDR2 (germline): DFQATT, SNEGSKA (reference sequence). The CDR3 runs to 14 residues. V gave up 5 bases and J gave up 1 base, with 14 bases separating them. CDR3 nucleotides: TGCAGTGCTCAAGAGGGGGGGCCGAACACTGAAGCTTTCTTT. This codes for CSAQEGGPNTEAFF.

V and J are TRBV20-1 and TRBJ2-3; 11 bases map to TRBD2. The CDR3 loop spans 18 amino acids. V dropped 0 bases and J dropped 0; count of bases not matched to a gene: 8. Germline loops: CDR1 DFQATT, CDR2 SNEGSKA (reference sequence). CDR3 DNA: TGCAGTGCTAGAGATTGGTTGATAGCGGGGGGGAGCACAGATACGCAGTATTTT. This gives the protein CSARDWLIAGGSTDTQYF.

This clonotype appeared once. The chain couples TRBV9 to TRBJ2-1; 11 positions match TRBD2. Germline values: CDR1 SGDLS, CDR2 YYNGEE. Trimming cost V 3 bases and J 13 bases; bases outside gene matches: 21. The CDR3 extends over 18 amino acids. CDR3 loop: CASSAGASGGTLQETQFF. CDR3 DNA: TGTGCCAGCAGCGCCGGGGCTAGCGGGGGGACACTCCAAGAGACCCAGTTCTTC.

This clonotype was seen ten or more times. The CDR3 bases are TGTGTCAGTACCTCCGACAGCTATGGCTACACCTTC. It codes for CVSTSDSYGYTF. The genes are TRBV6-6 and TRBJ1-2, with D tentatively TRBD1 (5 bases). The CDR3 length is 12 residues. Germline loops: CDR1 MNHNY, CDR2 SVGAGI (reference sequence).

The rearrangement joins TRBV6-6 to TRBJ1-2; D is ambiguous. The germline CDR1 and CDR2 sequences are MNHNY and SVGAGI (reference sequence). CDR3 length: 14 residues. The V and J ends lost 0 bases and 8 bases respectively, with 13 bases between them. This CDR3 reads CASSYSRGLGGYTF. The CDR3, as DNA: TGTGCCAGCAGTTACTCGCGCGGGCTTGGGGGCTACACCTTC.

This clonotype was detected a few times. This chain links TRBV7-8 with TRBJ2-7; D may be TRBD1 or TRBD2 (5 bases each). V was trimmed by 0 bases and J by 3 bases, leaving 9 bases between them. Germline V gives CDR1 SGHVS, CDR2 FQNEAQ. The CDR3 contains 14 residues. In DNA, the CDR3 is TGTGCCAGCAGCTTAGCGAGGGGAGTCTACGAGCAGTACTTC. It codes for CASSLARGVYEQYF.

In regard to this clonotype: The germline gene is not matched at one end of the junction; a read error may be the cause. The chain couples TRBV5-1 to TRBJ2-2, with TRBD2 as a possible D gene (7 bases). Germline V gives CDR1 SGHRS, CDR2 YFSETQ. The CDR3 extends over 15 amino acids. CDR3 sequence: CASSLVFRGAGELFF. The CDR3, as DNA: TGCGCCAGCAGCTTGGTGTTCCGGGGGGCCGGGGAGTTGTTTTTT. The variable domain in full, with the rest retrieved from reference TRBV5-1 and TRBJ2-2, is KAGVTQTPRYLIKTRGQQVTLSCSPISGHRSVSWYQQTPGQGLQFLFEYFSETQRNKGNFPGRFSGRQFSNSRSEMNVSTLELGDSALYLCASSLVFRGAGELFFGEGSRLTVL.